Here is one TCR beta chain with its context. Its antigen is not identified. The sample belongs to a study of cytotoxic CD8 clonotypes in ibrutinib-treated CLL. Study background: Among the patients, about a dozen presented as relapsed/refractory and fewer than 16 as treatment-naive; 17 showed unmutated IGHV. Findings of the study overall: T-cell clonality at baseline went above that of age-matched healthy donors and rose and fell with circulating CD8+ T-cell counts.

TCR beta libraries used about 1.9 micrograms of genomic DNA from cryopreserved PBMCs. This table comes from immunoSEQ multiplex PCR, and its TCRdb copy is limited to in-frame clones, with some not included. The sample has 55,000 to 80,000 clones, less than 95% seen once; the top ten hold under 4%. Trimming removed 11 bases from V and 8 bases from J; junction bases left unmatched: 14. Germline lookup yields CDR1 LNHDA and CDR2 SQIVND (reference sequence). The CDR3 is 14 residues long. The chain combines TRBV19 with TRBJ2-1; TRBD2 matches at 8 bases. The material was PBMCs, obtained after 12 months of ibrutinib treatment. The TCR originated in a human donor with chronic lymphocytic leukemia. CDR3 in amino acids: CACSIEREIDEQFF. The CDR3 coding sequence is TGTGCCTGCTCTATAGAGCGGGAGATAGATGAGCAGTTCTTC.